This T cell receptor beta chain is from a study of cytomegalovirus exposure and HLA in healthy donors. Looking at the study overall: Per a later analysis, the approximately 700 first-cohort and 95 to 150 validation repertoires shared one platform. Whole-study results and caveats: Confirmation was obtained in vitro that a few CMV-associated chains are specific for CMV antigens. The classifier was said to identify cytomegalovirus status with high specificity and sensitivity. The listing of roughly 160 TCR beta chains classed them as cytomegalovirus-associated.

TCRdb keeps only in-frame clones here, not all; method: immunoSEQ multiplex PCR. This sample yields over 200,000 clones, of which nearly 90% are seen a single time; 0.35% to 0.45% belongs to the top ten. Details on this clone: Its antigen is as yet unknown.

Germline V lookup: CDR1 SEHNR, CDR2 FQNEAQ (reference sequence). The CDR3 runs 15 residues. Trimming removed 7 bases at V and 5 bases at J, with 17 bases between. Sequences were obtained from PBMCs. The TCR was taken from a woman aged 18-29 years in good health and CMV-seronegative. The J gene is TRBJ2-2, the V gene TRBV7-9, with D possibly being TRBD2 (5 bases). CDR3: CASNWWGARTGELFF. The DNA for the CDR3 is TGTGCCAGCAATTGGTGGGGAGCGCGGACCGGGGAGCTGTTTTTT. Using reference TRBV7-9 and TRBJ2-2 for the parts outside the CDR3, the full variable domain is DTGVSQNPRHKITKRGQNVTFRCDPISEHNRLYWYRQTLGQGPEFLTYFQNEAQLEKSRLLSDRFSAERPKGSFSTLEIQRTEQGDSAMYLCASNWWGARTGELFFGEGSRLTVL.